This T cell receptor (beta chain) was observed in a study of Graves' ophthalmopathy and Graves' hyperthyroidism. Study-wide background: The blood sample was drawn at first diagnosis and before any treatment.

The CDR3 is made up of 11 amino acids. The germline V and J ends were trimmed by 3 bases and 7 bases, with 6 bases remaining between them. Additional autoimmune diseases, uncontrolled infections, pregnancy or lactation disqualified patients. Amplification targeted the TCR beta CDR3 regions, with RNA transcripts as the source material. HTBI primers served in a first-round RT-PCR, which a second-round multiplex PCR followed. Using its own MiXCR run on the multiplex PCR reads, TCRdb lists one record per CDR3 protein. The data show hundreds of thousands of distinct CDR3 sequences, approximately 21% seen once.

The sequencing input was peripheral blood. The clonotype comes from a woman between 18 and 29 years old with stable Graves' hyperthyroidism. Some clones in this sample may be carry-over from other donors' samples. The J gene is TRBJ1-1, the V gene TRBV12-3 or TRBV12-4; D is ambiguous. Here the CDR3 DNA reads TGTGCCAGCAGTTTTCGATTTGAAGCTTTCTTT. Translation gives CASSFRFEAFF.